This entry concerns a single TCR beta chain. Its cognate antigen has yet to be identified. The input lacks base qualities; no much larger clone sits a single base away. The treatment or condition label corresponds to: live attenuated yellow fever vaccine strain. Two biological replicates of bulk PBMCs were collected at each blood-draw timepoint. A standard Ficoll-Paque protocol was used to isolate PBMCs from peripheral blood. RNA was extracted with TriZol from bulk PBMCs, CD4 and CD8 fractions, and dextramer-positive and dextramer-negative fractions. These data come from a study of T cells after yellow fever vaccination (dated by TCRdb to 2018 to 2020). A note on the overall study: The SMART-Seq v4 Ultra Low Input RNA kit was used to prepare libraries from fractions with low cell numbers. To follow T-cell clones before and after both primary and booster YFV17D yellow fever vaccination, bulk TCR alpha and beta repertoires underwent longitudinal sequencing. Blood samples were taken at several timepoints before and after primary and secondary immunization, and bulk PBMC replicates and cell subsets were isolated. The cohort comprised two healthy male donors, one aged 18 to 29 and one aged 30 to 39 years. The paper's findings and limits, for the study overall: Computational filtering was required because FACS-sorted repertoires could contain abundant contaminating clonotypes from the bulk population. Compared with the primary T-cell response, the secondary T-cell response was faster but weaker, reaching its peak on day 5 rather than on day 15. A small fraction of clonotypes showed up in both the CD4 and CD8 compartments, probably as a result of convergent recombination. The study included only two donors, which limits how far the findings can be generalized. After the booster, most of the clones that had expanded following primary vaccination were detected again (around 95% of CD4 and around nine tenths of CD8), which suggests that memory was broadly maintained.

TCR cDNA was synthesized by 5'RACE template switching, through which a universal primer site and unique molecular identifiers were introduced. Priming of cDNA synthesis was performed from both the TCR alpha and TCR beta constant segments. Two PCR steps were used to amplify libraries, with sample barcodes and sequencing adapters being added in the second step. Sequencing of libraries was done on Illumina HiSeq 2500 (2x100 bp) or NovaSeq (2x150 bp). Concerning the study's data processing: MIGEC was used to demultiplex reads and collapse the reads into UMI consensus sequences, and MiXCR was used for V(D)J alignment. Vaccine-responding clonotypes were identified with edgeR using replicate PBMC samples, with FDR below 0.01 and a log2 fold change above 5 up to day 15 being required. CD4 or CD8 identity was assigned to each bulk clonotype according to whether the clonotype was present at higher abundance in the sequenced CD4 repertoire or the sequenced CD8 repertoire. TCRdb handled the public reads itself, with Q25 trimming in fastp and clone calling in MiXCR, and kept productive beta chains. Every distinct CDR3 protein forms one entry, paired with its most common genes and DNA. In this record, the V and J calls reflect TCRdb's handling and not the investigators' own analysis. The sample includes about 550,000 distinct CDR3 sequences, with over 15% observed a single time. The ten biggest clones cover roughly an eighth of the sample.

Trimming at the junction amounts to 6 bases on V and 1 base on J, and the germline ends lie 9 bases apart. Its CDR3 holds 13 amino acids, cysteine through phenylalanine. Solely the CDR3 DNA is kept, with 39 bases framed from the first base. Reading the germline V gene gives CDR1 KGHSH and CDR2 LQKENI. The source of this sequence is a man aged 25 to 45 who received the YFV17D yellow fever vaccine. Sequencing was performed on PBMCs, taken 15 days after the yellow fever booster vaccination. The rearrangement joined TRBV18 to TRBJ2-5; the D gene lacks a confident call. The nucleotide sequence is TGTGCCAGCTCGGAACAATTCCAAGAGACCCAGTACTTC. Its translation reads: CASSEQFQETQYF.